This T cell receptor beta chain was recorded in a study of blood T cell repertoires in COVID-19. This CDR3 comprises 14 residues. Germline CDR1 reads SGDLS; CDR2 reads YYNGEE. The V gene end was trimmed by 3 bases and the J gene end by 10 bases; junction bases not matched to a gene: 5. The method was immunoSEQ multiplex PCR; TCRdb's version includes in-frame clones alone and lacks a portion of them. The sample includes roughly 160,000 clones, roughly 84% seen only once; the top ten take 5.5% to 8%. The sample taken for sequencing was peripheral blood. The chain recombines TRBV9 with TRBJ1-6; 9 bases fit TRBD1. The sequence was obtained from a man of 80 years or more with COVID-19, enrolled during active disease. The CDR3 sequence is CASSGGQGRSPLHF. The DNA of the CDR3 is TGTGCCAGCAGCGGGGGACAGGGAAGGTCACCCCTCCACTTT.